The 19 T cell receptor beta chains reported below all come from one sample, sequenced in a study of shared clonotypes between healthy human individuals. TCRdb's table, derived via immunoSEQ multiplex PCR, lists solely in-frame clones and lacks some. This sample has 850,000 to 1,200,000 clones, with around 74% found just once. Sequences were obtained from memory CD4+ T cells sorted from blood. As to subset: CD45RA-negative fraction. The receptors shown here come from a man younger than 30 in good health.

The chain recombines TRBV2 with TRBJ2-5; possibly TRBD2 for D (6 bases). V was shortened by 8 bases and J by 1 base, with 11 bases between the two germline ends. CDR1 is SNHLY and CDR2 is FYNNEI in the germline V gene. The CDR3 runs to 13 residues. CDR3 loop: CASGTPLQETQYF. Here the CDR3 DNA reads TGTGCCAGCGGGACTCCTCTCCAAGAGACCCAGTACTTC.

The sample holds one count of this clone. The CDR3 protein is CSAMTGSYEQYF. The CDR3 DNA reads as TGCAGCGCCATGACAGGTTCCTACGAGCAGTACTTC. V is TRBV29-1 and J is TRBJ2-7; possibly TRBD1 for D (6 bases). The CDR3 is 12 residues long. Per germline, CDR1 SQVTM and CDR2 ANQGSEA. The V end was cut by 7 bases, the J end by 1 base, with 11 bases between.

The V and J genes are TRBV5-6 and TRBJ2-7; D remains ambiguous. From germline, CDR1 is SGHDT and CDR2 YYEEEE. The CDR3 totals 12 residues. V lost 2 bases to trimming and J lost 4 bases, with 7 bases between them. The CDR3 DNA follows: TGTGCCAGCAGCTTCACCCATTACGAGCAGTACTTC. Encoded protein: CASSFTHYEQYF.

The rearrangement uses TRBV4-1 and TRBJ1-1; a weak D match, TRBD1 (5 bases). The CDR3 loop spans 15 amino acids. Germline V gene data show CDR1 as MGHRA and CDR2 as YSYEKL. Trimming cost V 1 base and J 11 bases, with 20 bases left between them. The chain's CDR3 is CASSQGGWQGHWAFF. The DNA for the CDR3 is TGCGCCAGCAGCCAAGGAGGTTGGCAGGGTCATTGGGCTTTCTTT.

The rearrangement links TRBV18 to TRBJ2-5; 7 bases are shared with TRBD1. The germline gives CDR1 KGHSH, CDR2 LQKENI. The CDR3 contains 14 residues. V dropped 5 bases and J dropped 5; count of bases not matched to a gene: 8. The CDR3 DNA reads TGTGCCAGCTCAGGGACGACAGGGTTGGAGACCCAGTACTTC. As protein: CASSGTTGLETQYF.

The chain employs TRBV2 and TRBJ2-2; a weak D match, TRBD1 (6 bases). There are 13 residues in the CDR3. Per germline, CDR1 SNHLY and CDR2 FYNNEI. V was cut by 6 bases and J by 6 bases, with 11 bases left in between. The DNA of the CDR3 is TGTGCCAGCAGAATACAGGGCTCCGGGGAGCTGTTTTTT. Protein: CASRIQGSGELFF.

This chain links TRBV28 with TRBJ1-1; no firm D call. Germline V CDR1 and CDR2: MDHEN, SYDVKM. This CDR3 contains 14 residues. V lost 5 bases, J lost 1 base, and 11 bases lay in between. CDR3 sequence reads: CASSGRLGNTEAFF. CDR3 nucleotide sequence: TGTGCCAGCAGTGGACGTTTGGGGAACACTGAAGCTTTCTTT. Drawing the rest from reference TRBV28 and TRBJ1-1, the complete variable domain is DVKVTQSSRYLVKRTGEKVFLECVQDMDHENMFWYRQDPGLGLRLIYFSYDVKMKEKGDIPEGYSVSREKKERFSLILESASTNQTSMYLCASSGRLGNTEAFFGQGTRLTVV.

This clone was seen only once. The DNA of the CDR3 is TGTGCCAGCAGCACTAGGTCTGGGGGGGCGGAAAAACTGTTTTTT. It codes for CASSTRSGGAEKLFF. J is TRBJ1-4 and V is TRBV9; tentatively, D is TRBD1 (6 bases). CDR1 is SGDLS, CDR2 YYNGEE, per germline. This CDR3 has 15 amino acids. Trimming cost V 4 bases and J 8 bases, with 18 bases left between them.

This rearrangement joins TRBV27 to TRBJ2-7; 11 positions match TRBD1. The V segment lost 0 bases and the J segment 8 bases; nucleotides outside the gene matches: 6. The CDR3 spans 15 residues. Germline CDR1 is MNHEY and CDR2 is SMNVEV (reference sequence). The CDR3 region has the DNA TGTGCCAGCAGTTTATCGCGGACAGGGGGCTTCCAGCAGTACTTC. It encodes CASSLSRTGGFQQYF.

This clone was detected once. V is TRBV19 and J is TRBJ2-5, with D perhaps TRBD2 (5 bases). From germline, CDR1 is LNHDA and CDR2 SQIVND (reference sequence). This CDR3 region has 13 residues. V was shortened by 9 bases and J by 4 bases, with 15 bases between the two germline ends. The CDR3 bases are TGTGCCAGCCGTGAGTCCGGAGGAGAGACCCAGTACTTC. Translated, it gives CASRESGGETQYF.

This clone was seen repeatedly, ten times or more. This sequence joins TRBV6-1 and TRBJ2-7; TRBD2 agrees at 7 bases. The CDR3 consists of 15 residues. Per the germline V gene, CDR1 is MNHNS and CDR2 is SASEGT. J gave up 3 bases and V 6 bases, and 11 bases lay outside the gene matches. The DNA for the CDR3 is TGTGCCAGCAGAGCGGGGACTGAAGTAGTCTACGAGCAGTACTTC. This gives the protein CASRAGTEVVYEQYF.

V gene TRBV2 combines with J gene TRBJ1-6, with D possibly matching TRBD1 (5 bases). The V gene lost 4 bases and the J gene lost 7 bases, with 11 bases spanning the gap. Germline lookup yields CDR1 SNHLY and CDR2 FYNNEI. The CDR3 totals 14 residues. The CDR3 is CASSGDGENSPLHF. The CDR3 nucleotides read TGTGCCAGCAGTGGGGACGGAGAGAATTCACCCCTCCACTTT.

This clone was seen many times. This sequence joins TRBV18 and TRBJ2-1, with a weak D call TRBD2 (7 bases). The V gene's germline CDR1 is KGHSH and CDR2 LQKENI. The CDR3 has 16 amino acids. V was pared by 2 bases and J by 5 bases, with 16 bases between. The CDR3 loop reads CASSPEGGRIHNEQFF. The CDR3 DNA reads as TGTGCCAGCTCACCAGAGGGGGGGCGCATACACAATGAGCAGTTCTTC.

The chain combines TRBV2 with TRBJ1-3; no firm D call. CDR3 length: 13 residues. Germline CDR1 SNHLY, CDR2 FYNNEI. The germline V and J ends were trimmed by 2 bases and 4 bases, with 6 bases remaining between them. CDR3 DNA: TGTGCCAGCAGTGAAACACCCGGAAACACCATATATTTT. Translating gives CASSETPGNTIYF.

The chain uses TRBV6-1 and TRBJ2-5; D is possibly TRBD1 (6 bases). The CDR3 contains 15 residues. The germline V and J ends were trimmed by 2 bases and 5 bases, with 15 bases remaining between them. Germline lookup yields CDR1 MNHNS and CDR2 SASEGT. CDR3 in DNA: TGTGCCAGCAGTGAATTAGGGGGTTCTATGGAGACCCAGTACTTC. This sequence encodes CASSELGGSMETQYF.

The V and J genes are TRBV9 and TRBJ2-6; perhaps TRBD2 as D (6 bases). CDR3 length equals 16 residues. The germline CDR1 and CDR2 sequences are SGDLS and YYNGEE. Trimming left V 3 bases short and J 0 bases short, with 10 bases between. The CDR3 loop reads CASSAGSHSGANVLTF. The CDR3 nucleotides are TGTGCCAGCAGCGCCGGGAGCCACTCTGGGGCCAACGTCCTGACTTTC.

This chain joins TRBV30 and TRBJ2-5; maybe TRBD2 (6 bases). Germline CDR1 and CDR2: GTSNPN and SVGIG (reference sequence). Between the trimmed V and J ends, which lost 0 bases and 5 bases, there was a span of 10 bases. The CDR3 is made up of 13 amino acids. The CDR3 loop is CAWSVQGGETQYF. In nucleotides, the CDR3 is TGTGCCTGGAGTGTGCAGGGAGGCGAGACCCAGTACTTC.

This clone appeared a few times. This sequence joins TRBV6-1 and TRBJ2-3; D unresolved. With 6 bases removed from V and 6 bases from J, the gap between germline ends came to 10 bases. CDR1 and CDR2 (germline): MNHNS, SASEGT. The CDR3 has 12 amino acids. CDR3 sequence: CASRPTGDTQYF. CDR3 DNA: TGTGCCAGCAGACCAACTGGCGATACGCAGTATTTT.

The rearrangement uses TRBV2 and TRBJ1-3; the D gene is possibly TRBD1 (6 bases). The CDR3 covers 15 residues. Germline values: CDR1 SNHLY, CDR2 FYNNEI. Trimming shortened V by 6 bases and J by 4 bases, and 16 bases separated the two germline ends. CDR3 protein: CASRGSQGSGNTIYF. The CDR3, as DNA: TGTGCCAGCAGAGGTAGTCAGGGGAGCGGAAACACCATATATTTT.